The sequence of this T cell receptor (beta chain) was determined in a study of CD8+ T cells in alopecia areata. Study results and caveats: Mice showed clearer TCR sharing than patients did, a gap that was possibly HLA-related. More clonal than normal scalp was lesional scalp, particularly alopecia totalis/universalis.

cDNA reverse transcribed from extracted RNA served as the sequencing template. Sequenced by immunoSEQ multiplex PCR; TCRdb stores in-frame clones only, minus some. This sample has 60,000 to 70,000 clones; about 45% occur once, and the top ten carry about 18%. Germline CDR1 SGHVS, CDR2 FNYEAQ. The CDR3 length is 15 residues. V trimming: 1 base; J trimming: 7 bases; junction bases outside the gene matches: 5. Researchers took lesional scalp punch biopsies and peripheral blood from people who were alopecia areata patients. PBMCs, the starting material, were the source of sorted CD4+ and CD8+ T cells. At least ten counts were recorded for this clone. Its antigen remains unknown.

The J gene is TRBJ2-1, the V gene TRBV7-6; 9 nucleotides line up with TRBD2. This material consisted of CD8+ T cells sorted from blood, taken at week 0. This clonotype was sampled from a human donor with alopecia areata. CDR3 sequence (DNA): TGTGCCAGCAGCTTAGTTAGCGGGAGCGTAAATGAGCAGTTCTTC. The encoded protein is CASSLVSGSVNEQFF.